One and the same sample provided the 30 T cell receptor beta chains below, sequenced in a study of human T cells and chemical hapten exposure. Via MiXCR, TCRdb re-called the RACE reads, giving one row per CDR3 protein. The sample contains roughly 49,000 distinct CDR3 sequences, approximately 4.5% of which appear only once. Time point meaning: healthy volunteer bleed at 2 weeks. The template was total RNA from unfractionated whole blood. The specimen was whole blood. All receptors derive from a female donor in good health. Some clones in this sample may be carry-over from other donors' samples.

The table lists this clonotype with many counts. The rearrangement joins TRBV27 to TRBJ1-4, with unresolved D. There are 17 residues in the CDR3. Germline V gene sequence: CDR1 MNHEY, CDR2 SMNVEV (reference sequence). V gave up 2 bases and J gave up 5 bases, with 18 bases separating them. This chain's CDR3 is CASSLILGSERNEKLFF. The CDR3 DNA reads TGTGCCAGCAGTTTAATCCTGGGCAGCGAAAGAAATGAAAAACTGTTTTTT.

This clonotype was picked up a small number of times. The rearrangement joins TRBV15 to TRBJ1-4, with D hard to call. Trimming took off 0 bases at V and 4 bases at J, with 9 bases between the two ends. The germline V gene has CDR1 LNHNV and CDR2 YYDKDF (reference sequence). The CDR3 has 15 residues. The CDR3: CATSRDFGRNEKLFF. The CDR3, as DNA: TGTGCCACCAGCAGAGATTTCGGCCGTAATGAAAAACTGTTTTTT.

This clonotype was seen at least ten times. This chain joins TRBV12-3 or TRBV12-4 and TRBJ1-4; D remains ambiguous. The CDR3 extends over 14 amino acids. Trimming cost V 6 bases and J 2 bases, with 10 bases left between them. Here the CDR3 DNA reads TGTGCCAGCAGCCGGACTAGGACTAATGAAAAACTGTTTTTT. Its translation: CASSRTRTNEKLFF.

This clonotype was detected ten times or more. J is TRBJ2-2 and V is TRBV27; D perhaps matches TRBD1 (5 bases). The germline gives CDR1 MNHEY, CDR2 SMNVEV (reference sequence). The CDR3 totals 16 residues. V gave up 5 bases and J gave up 6 bases, with 19 bases separating them. The CDR3 region is CASSTNPRAYAGELFF. The CDR3 coding sequence is TGTGCCAGCAGTACTAATCCCAGGGCTTATGCCGGGGAGCTGTTTTTT.

At least ten counts were recorded for this clonotype. The chain links TRBV30 to TRBJ2-7; tentative D call: TRBD1 (6 bases). V was cut by 5 bases and J by 1 base, with 9 bases left in between. This CDR3 comprises 12 residues. Germline CDR1 and CDR2: GTSNPN and SVGIG (reference sequence). The chain's CDR3 is CAWDQGSYEQYF. The CDR3 DNA is TGTGCCTGGGACCAGGGGTCCTACGAGCAGTACTTC.

The sample holds many counts of this clonotype. The rearrangement joins TRBV6-2 or TRBV6-3 to TRBJ1-1; TRBD1 agrees at 8 bases. V was pared by 6 bases and J by 3 bases, with 9 bases of the junction left unmatched. Germline CDR1 MNHEY, CDR2 SVGEGT. CDR3 size: 15 residues. CDR3 amino acids: CASRGFQQGDTEAFF. The CDR3, as DNA: TGTGCCAGCAGGGGATTCCAACAGGGGGACACTGAAGCTTTCTTT.

This clonotype was counted at least ten times. The V call is TRBV20-1, the J call TRBJ2-5, with D perhaps matching TRBD2 (6 bases). Trimming took off 6 bases at V and 5 bases at J, with 13 bases between the two ends. The length of the CDR3 is 12 residues. Germline V lookup: CDR1 DFQATT, CDR2 SNEGSKA (reference sequence). DNA of the CDR3: TGCAGTGCCTTGGGACTGGGTGAGACCCAGTACTTC. This gives the protein CSALGLGETQYF.

In its sample, this clonotype is medium-sized (0.01 to 0.1%). The chain links TRBV25-1 to TRBJ2-7, with D maybe TRBD1 (6 bases). The length of the CDR3 is 13 residues. CDR1 and CDR2 from the germline V gene are MGHDK and SYGVNS. V lost 3 bases, J lost 4 bases, and 10 bases lay in between. CDR3 residues: CASSDGQLYEQYF. The CDR3 DNA follows: TGTGCCAGCAGTGACGGACAGCTTTACGAGCAGTACTTC.

This clonotype was counted ten times or more. The chain has TRBV6-5 and TRBJ2-7; tentative D call: TRBD2 (5 bases). Germline V gene data show CDR1 as MNHEY and CDR2 as SVGAGI. The CDR3 loop spans 14 amino acids. V dropped 0 bases and J dropped 3 bases, with 9 bases sitting between them. The CDR3: CASSYSGESYEQYF. CDR3 nucleotide sequence: TGTGCCAGCAGTTACTCTGGGGAGAGCTACGAGCAGTACTTC.

This clonotype has ten or more counts. The gene calls are TRBV6-5 and TRBJ2-3, with D hard to call. The CDR3 extends over 13 amino acids. Trimming left V 3 bases short and J 1 base short, with 5 bases between. The V gene's germline CDR1 is MNHEY and CDR2 SVGAGI. CDR3 DNA sequence: TGTGCCAGCAGTTATCCCGGCACAGATACGCAGTATTTT. This translates into CASSYPGTDTQYF.

This clonotype occurred many times. The V gene is TRBV24-1, the J gene TRBJ2-6; D is uncertain. Trimming removed 7 bases at V and 2 bases at J, with 11 bases between. CDR3 length: 15 amino acids. Per the germline V gene, CDR1 is KGHDR and CDR2 is SFDVKD. This CDR3 reads CATSGSFPGANVLTF. CDR3 DNA sequence: TGTGCCACCAGCGGAAGTTTCCCTGGGGCCAACGTCCTGACTTTC.

This clonotype was detected many times. The chain uses TRBV6-6 and TRBJ2-5; a weak D match, TRBD2 (6 bases). The CDR3 length is 16 residues. CDR1 MNHNY and CDR2 SVGAGI come from the germline V gene (reference sequence). Trimming left V 7 bases short and J 2 bases short, with 20 bases between. DNA of the CDR3: TGTGCCAGCACCTCCAGGCGACGAGGAGGGCAAGAGACCCAGTACTTC. Protein product: CASTSRRRGGQETQYF.

This clonotype has only a few counts. The chain carries TRBV12-3 or TRBV12-4 and TRBJ1-1; 8 bases agree with TRBD1. The CDR3 contains 15 residues. J gave up 6 bases and V 6 bases, and 12 bases lay outside the gene matches. For the CDR3, the DNA is TGTGCCAGCAGACCCCGGACAGGGTTTAACGCTGAAGCTTTCTTT. It codes for CASRPRTGFNAEAFF.

The sample holds many counts of this clonotype. The J gene is TRBJ1-2, the V gene TRBV20-1, with D tentatively TRBD1 (5 bases). Trimming left V 6 bases short and J 7 bases short, with 18 bases between. This CDR3 region has 13 residues. Germline V lookup: CDR1 DFQATT, CDR2 SNEGSKA (reference sequence). The CDR3 loop is CSAPDMDGVGYTF. CDR3 DNA: TGCAGTGCCCCGGACATGGACGGGGTTGGCTACACCTTC.

This clonotype occurred many times. The V gene is TRBV12-3 or TRBV12-4, the J gene TRBJ2-1; TRBD2 is a possible D gene (5 bases). The CDR3 contains 15 residues. Trimming took off 4 bases at V and 0 bases at J, with 10 bases between the two ends. The CDR3 DNA is TGTGCCAGCAGTTACTTAACTAGCTCCTACAATGAGCAGTTCTTC. Encoded protein: CASSYLTSSYNEQFF.

At least ten counts were recorded for this clonotype. This sequence joins TRBV29-1 and TRBJ2-4; TRBD2 agrees at 10 bases. In germline, CDR1 is SQVTM, CDR2 ANQGSEA. This CDR3 region has 19 residues. CDR3 in DNA: TGCACCCCGCGCTGCCAGCGGGGGGGCCGGGTTATAGCCAAAAACATTCAGTACTTC. Translation gives CTPRCQRGGRVIAKNIQYF.

This clonotype was recorded many times. V is TRBV10-3 and J is TRBJ2-3; 11 positions agree with TRBD1. Per the germline V gene, CDR1 is ENHRY and CDR2 is SYGVKD. This CDR3 contains 15 residues. Unmatched junction bases numbered 8, after V lost 10 bases and J lost 2 bases. CDR3 DNA: TGTGCCACCTTACGGGACAGGGGGGACACAGATACGCAGTATTTT. Translated, it gives CATLRDRGDTDTQYF.

This clonotype occurred many times. The chain combines TRBV7-8 with TRBJ1-1; D unclear. V was cut by 3 bases and J by 5 bases, with 4 bases left in between. The length of the CDR3 is 11 residues. The germline V gene encodes CDR1 SGHVS and CDR2 FQNEAQ. CDR3 coding DNA: TGTGCCAGCAGCTTTTCAACTGAAGCTTTCTTT. It translates to CASSFSTEAFF.

This clonotype showed up many times. The CDR3 DNA sequence: TGTGCCAGCAGTTCTCTCTCCGCGGGGGAGCTGTTTTTT. This encodes CASSSLSAGELFF. V usage is TRBV27 and J usage is TRBJ2-2; no clear D gene. V lost 4 bases and J 8 bases, leaving 11 bases between the germline ends. The CDR3 contains 13 residues. Germline-derived CDR1 and CDR2 are MNHEY and SMNVEV (reference sequence).

In this sample, this clonotype turned up many times. The chain uses TRBV7-9 and TRBJ1-5; D may be TRBD1 (5 bases). The ends were cut back, 1 base at V and 7 bases at J, with 20 bases in the middle. The CDR3 consists of 17 residues. CDR1 is SEHNR, CDR2 FQNEAQ, per germline (reference sequence). In DNA, the CDR3 is TGTGCCAGCAGCTTAGTCGGGGCTTCGGGGAGGTGGCAGCCCCAGCATTTT. Translating it yields CASSLVGASGRWQPQHF.

The sample holds many counts of this clonotype. The chain is built from TRBV5-1 and TRBJ2-3, with TRBD1 identical over 12 bases. Germline V gene data show CDR1 as SGHRS and CDR2 as YFSETQ. Trimming at V came to 4 bases and at J to 5 bases, leaving 11 bases not matched to a gene. The CDR3 extends over 17 amino acids. DNA for the CDR3: TGCGCCAGCAGCCCCACCCCCGGGACAGGGGGCCTAGATACGCAGTATTTT. Protein: CASSPTPGTGGLDTQYF.

This clonotype was found many times. The chain has TRBV20-1 and TRBJ1-4; D not resolved. This CDR3 is built from 15 residues. Germline lookup yields CDR1 DFQATT and CDR2 SNEGSKA (reference sequence). V lost 3 bases and J 4 bases, leaving 15 bases between the germline ends. CDR3 DNA: TGCAGTGCTAGGGGTGTGGGGTACGGTAATGAAAAACTGTTTTTT. It translates to CSARGVGYGNEKLFF.

This clonotype was seen repeatedly, ten times or more. J is TRBJ1-3 and V is TRBV4-1; D is unclear. The V gene lost 1 base and the J gene lost 1 base, with 8 bases spanning the gap. This CDR3 contains 15 residues. CDR1 MGHRA and CDR2 YSYEKL come from the germline V gene. The CDR3 sequence: CASSQVKGSGNTIYF. DNA for the CDR3: TGCGCCAGCAGCCAAGTAAAGGGATCTGGAAACACCATATATTTT.

This chain connects TRBV4-3 to TRBJ2-7; TRBD1 is a possible D gene (6 bases). Trimming stripped 2 bases from V and 3 bases from J, with 8 bases between. The V gene's germline CDR1 is LGHNA and CDR2 YSLEER. The CDR3 sequence is 13 residues long. This CDR3 reads CASSQIQGYEQYF. DNA of the CDR3: TGCGCCAGCAGCCAAATACAGGGCTACGAGCAGTACTTC.

The chain recombines TRBV10-3 with TRBJ2-1, with 10 bases lining up with TRBD2. The junction had 2 bases not matched to a gene; V was cut back by 3 bases and J by 0 bases. Germline CDR1 and CDR2: ENHRY and SYGVKD. CDR3 length: 16 amino acids. The CDR3 loop reads CAISEASGSSYNEQFF. The CDR3 DNA reads TGTGCCATCAGTGAAGCTAGCGGGAGCTCCTACAATGAGCAGTTCTTC.

This clonotype was observed a handful of times. The chain joins TRBV12-3 or TRBV12-4 to TRBJ1-5; D not resolved. The CDR3 consists of 16 residues. Trimming stripped 5 bases from V and 4 bases from J, with 18 bases between. This CDR3 reads CASSASDTGFNQPQHF. The CDR3 bases are TGTGCCAGCAGTGCCTCCGACACCGGATTTAATCAGCCCCAGCATTTT.

This clonotype came up many times. The rearrangement uses TRBV20-1 and TRBJ1-1; unclear D gene. The CDR3 sequence is 13 residues long. The germline V and J ends were trimmed by 0 bases and 0 bases, with 5 bases remaining between them. Germline CDR1 reads DFQATT; CDR2 reads SNEGSKA (reference sequence). This chain's CDR3 is CSAREPLNTEAFF. The CDR3 DNA reads TGCAGTGCTAGAGAACCGCTGAACACTGAAGCTTTCTTT.

This clonotype came up many times. This rearrangement joins TRBV6-1 to TRBJ2-3; 8 positions match TRBD2. This CDR3 spans 17 amino acids. Germline V CDR1 and CDR2: MNHNS, SASEGT. J gave up 2 bases and V 2 bases, and 9 bases lay outside the gene matches. In nucleotides, the CDR3 is TGTGCCAGCAGTGAATATGGGGCGGGGGGATCCACAGATACGCAGTATTTT. Translated, it gives CASSEYGAGGSTDTQYF.

This clonotype was recorded many times. The chain uses TRBV7-2 and TRBJ1-3; D is possibly TRBD1 (5 bases). Trimming cost V 5 bases and J 0 bases, with 11 bases left between them. From germline, CDR1 is SGHTA and CDR2 FQGNSA. The CDR3 is made up of 15 amino acids. The CDR3 DNA reads TGTGCCAGCAGCCGGGACGGTGGCTCTGGAAACACCATATATTTT. This gives the protein CASSRDGGSGNTIYF.

This clonotype was found a few times. This chain uses TRBV7-2 with TRBJ1-3; tentatively, D is TRBD1 (6 bases). Germline V gene lookup returns CDR1 SGHTA and CDR2 FQGNSA. V lost 3 bases and J 5 bases, leaving 14 bases between the germline ends. This CDR3 has 15 amino acids. The CDR3 sequence: CASSFRPTGRNTIYF. The CDR3 bases are TGTGCCAGCAGCTTCCGACCGACAGGAAGAAACACCATATATTTT.